A selection of T cell receptor beta chains follows, all from one sample in a study of graft-versus-host responses after intestinal transplantation. Their antigens are not known. Profiling relied on immunoSEQ multiplex PCR, and the TCRdb table lists in-frame clones only, not all of them. The sample shows 50,000 to 75,000 clones, approximately 94% of them seen only once. Sample: unstimulated CD4+ T cells sorted from spleen or lymph node cells, taken before transplant. Every receptor here comes from a human donor who was the organ donor for an intestinal transplant. Both conserved end residues are part of each CDR3. Each record gives: clone size, J gene, D gene, V gene, CDR3 DNA, CDR3 protein. D genes are given only for firm matches. Size values are once, few and many counts, or a class for expanded clones, and some rows have none.

abundance: NA; j_gene: TRBJ2-2; d_gene: NA; v_gene: TRBV7-2; CDR3nt: TGTGCCAGCAGCCCAGGACCTAGTAACACCGGGGAGCTGTTTTTT; CDR3aa: CASSPGPSNTGELFF
abundance: NA; j_gene: TRBJ1-5; d_gene: NA; v_gene: TRBV6-1; CDR3nt: TGTGCCAGCAGTGAATCGGGGCCCAATCAGCCCCAGCATTTT; CDR3aa: CASSESGPNQPQHF
abundance: NA; j_gene: TRBJ2-1; d_gene: TRBD2; v_gene: TRBV4-1; CDR3nt: TGCGCCAGCAGCCAAGCGTTGGTGGGGGGACTACCTCTTTCTAGAAATGAGCAGTTCTTC; CDR3aa: CASSQALVGGLPLSRNEQFF
abundance: NA; j_gene: TRBJ2-3; d_gene: TRBD2; v_gene: TRBV5-4; CDR3nt: TGTGCCAGCAGCGTTCAGAGCGGGGGGATCACAGATACGCAGTATTTT; CDR3aa: CASSVQSGGITDTQYF
abundance: NA; j_gene: TRBJ2-3; d_gene: TRBD2; v_gene: TRBV19; CDR3nt: TGTGCCAGTAGAGATACTAGCGGGGGAGATACGCAGTATTTT; CDR3aa: CASRDTSGGDTQYF
abundance: once; j_gene: TRBJ1-4; d_gene: TRBD1; v_gene: TRBV7-8; CDR3nt: TGTGCCAGCAGCTTAGTAAACCAGGGGGCCCTGGGTGAAAAACTGTTTTTT; CDR3aa: CASSLVNQGALGEKLFF
abundance: few; j_gene: TRBJ1-5; d_gene: NA; v_gene: TRBV30; CDR3nt: TGTGCCTGGAGCGGGGGAAATAGCAATCAGCCCCAGCATTTT; CDR3aa: CAWSGGNSNQPQHF
abundance: NA; j_gene: TRBJ2-7; d_gene: NA; v_gene: TRBV14; CDR3nt: TGTGCCAGCAGCCAGGGGGCAAACGAGCAGTACTTC; CDR3aa: CASSQGANEQYF
abundance: NA; j_gene: TRBJ2-6; d_gene: NA; v_gene: TRBV11-2; CDR3nt: TGTGCCAGCAGCTCCATCCGCTCTGGGGCCAACGTCCTGACTTTC; CDR3aa: CASSSIRSGANVLTF
abundance: NA; j_gene: TRBJ1-2; d_gene: NA; v_gene: TRBV20-1; CDR3nt: TGCAGTGCTAGAGAGAGAGTGGGCTACACCTTC; CDR3aa: CSARERVGYTF
abundance: NA; j_gene: TRBJ1-2; d_gene: NA; v_gene: TRBV23-1; CDR3nt: TGCGCCCCAGCTAACTATGGCTACACCTTC; CDR3aa: CAPANYGYTF
abundance: NA; j_gene: TRBJ2-2; d_gene: NA; v_gene: TRBV11-2; CDR3nt: TGTGCCAGCGGCTCCTCAATTACCGGGGAGCTGTTTTTT; CDR3aa: CASGSSITGELFF
abundance: NA; j_gene: TRBJ1-5; d_gene: NA; v_gene: TRBV29-1; CDR3nt: TGCAGCGTTGTACTCGGGGGGGATCAGCCCCAGCATTTT; CDR3aa: CSVVLGGDQPQHF
abundance: NA; j_gene: TRBJ2-5; d_gene: NA; v_gene: TRBV5-1; CDR3nt: TGCGCCAGCAGCTTTAATGGGGGCCAAGAGACCCAGTACTTC; CDR3aa: CASSFNGGQETQYF
abundance: NA; j_gene: TRBJ1-1; d_gene: NA; v_gene: TRBV5-4; CDR3nt: TGTGCCAGCGGGGTTGGGAGGGAATTGAACACTGAAGCTTTCTTT; CDR3aa: CASGVGRELNTEAFF
abundance: NA; j_gene: TRBJ1-1; d_gene: NA; v_gene: TRBV27; CDR3nt: TGTGCCAGCAGTGACCCGTGGGGGTACACTGAAGCTTTCTTT; CDR3aa: CASSDPWGYTEAFF
abundance: NA; j_gene: TRBJ1-5; d_gene: NA; v_gene: TRBV7-2; CDR3nt: TGTGCCAGCAGCTTACACAGGGAAGGTCAGCCCCAGCATTTT; CDR3aa: CASSLHREGQPQHF
abundance: NA; j_gene: TRBJ1-5; d_gene: NA; v_gene: TRBV5-6; CDR3nt: TGTGCCAGCAGCTTGGGGCCCAGACAGCCCCAGCATTTT; CDR3aa: CASSLGPRQPQHF